The 5 T cell receptor beta chains below all came from one sample that was sequenced in a study of neurological immune-mediated disorders. MiXCR, applied by TCRdb to the 5' RACE reads, yields one record per CDR3 protein. The sample shows roughly 76,000 distinct CDR3 sequences, more than 3% of them seen only once. The sample was PBMCs. These receptors originate from a woman between 50 and 59 years old with multiple sclerosis.

The table lists this clonotype with many counts. The chain recombines TRBV11-1 with TRBJ2-4; 7 bases fit TRBD1. The germline V gene encodes CDR1 SGHAT and CDR2 FQDESV (reference sequence). CDR3 length: 14 amino acids. V lost 3 bases and J lost 4; bases outside the gene matches: 3. In DNA form, the CDR3 reads TGTGCCAGCAGCTTGAACAGGGGTAAAAACATTCAGTACTTC. This encodes CASSLNRGKNIQYF.

Many counts were recorded for this clonotype. The rearrangement links TRBV6-5 to TRBJ2-7, with D possibly matching TRBD1 (5 bases). Deletions cut 4 bases from V and 6 bases from J, with 13 bases between. The germline gives CDR1 MNHEY, CDR2 SVGAGI. The CDR3 spans 13 residues. CDR3 sequence reads: CASSLSGQGEQYV. CDR3 in DNA: TGTGCCAGCAGTTTATCCGGTCAGGGCGAGCAGTACGTC.

There are many counts of this clonotype. The CDR3 region has the DNA TGCAGTGCTAGACCCCGGGTCCAGGGACTAGCGGTAGTGGCCGGGGAGCTGTTTTTT. This codes for CSARPRVQGLAVVAGELFF. J is TRBJ2-2 and V is TRBV20-1, with 11 bases aligning to TRBD2. Germline CDR1 reads DFQATT; CDR2 reads SNEGSKA (reference sequence). The J segment lost 6 bases and the V segment lost 2 bases, leaving 17 bases of the junction unmatched. The CDR3 is 19 residues long.

The sample holds many counts of this clonotype. The chain employs TRBV12-3 or TRBV12-4 and TRBJ2-1; TRBD2 is a possible D gene (5 bases). The CDR3 totals 14 residues. V was clipped by 1 base and J by 8 bases, with 12 bases between them. DNA of the CDR3: TGTGCCAGCAGTTTAGGGATCGTGGGAGATGAGCAGTTCTTC. Its translation: CASSLGIVGDEQFF.

Ten or more counts support this clonotype. The V call is TRBV12-3 or TRBV12-4, the J call TRBJ2-3; 7 positions agree with TRBD2. J lost 5 bases, V lost 7 bases, and 9 bases had no gene match. This CDR3 spans 14 amino acids. CDR3 coding DNA: TGTGCCAGCACCCTGGGGGGGGATGGAGATACGCAGTATTTT. This translates into CASTLGGDGDTQYF.